Reported below is one T cell receptor beta chain. There is no known antigen for this receptor. It has no much larger one-base neighbor in the sample; base qualities were not kept. This sample is drawn from a study of T cell responses to AZD1222 COVID-19 vaccine (dated by TCRdb to the early 2020s). Some background on the complete study: AZD1222 recipients whose second dose came at about 4 weeks and those whose second dose came at about 12 weeks were combined into one group, since spike-specific TCR depth and breadth did not differ between the two schedules. A total of just over 230 trial participants underwent TCR sequencing, of whom 207 had received two doses of AZD1222 and around 26 had received two doses of the MenACWY control vaccine. Trial participants were enrolled by age into subgroups of 18-55, 56-69 and 70-plus years, and about 150, 27 and 61 TCR-sequenced participants, respectively, were included in these subgroups. The full study reports these points: Only a handful of AZD1222 recipients were SARS-CoV-2 seropositive at baseline, limiting conclusions about previously exposed vaccinees. Because no day 14 peak-response samples were available, repertoires were characterized only after the peak T cell response. The whole spike protein was spanned by vaccine-associated CD4 TCRs, and dominant responses were seen in regions 160-218 and 743-854. In the small 56-69-year group, the increase in depth fell short of significance, most likely because of low power. Epitopes outside the regions mutated in the B.1.351 and B.1.1.7 variants were reportedly recognized by nearly half of the unique spike-specific TCRs. After two AZD1222 doses, both the breadth and the depth of spike-specific TCRs were significantly higher than at day 0 and than in MenACWY recipients. Most participants were white British and females outnumbered males, and the authors suggested that clonal diversity may have been underestimated.

The time point label corresponds to: baseline before first vaccination. Vaccinee samples were obtained from the UK trials COV001 and COV002, which included a single-blind randomized controlled phase 2/3 trial of AZD1222 (ChAdOx1 nCoV-19) in healthy adults. Trial participant PBMC samples were collected at day 0 and day 28 after the second dose for TCRbeta chain sequencing. The CDR3 regions of human TCRbeta chains were subjected to immunosequencing. Per the source publication's procedure: Repertoire TCRs were checked for matches against a reference library of SARS-CoV-2-specific TCRs that had been generated using the MIRA antigen-specificity platform. Breadth meant the fraction of unique TCRs that were SARS-CoV-2-associated, whereas depth meant the fraction of total T cells that were SARS-CoV-2-associated. Using the MIRA data, each spike-specific TCR was mapped to the spike region that the TCR reacts to and placed in a CD4 or CD8 class. Log10-transformed breadth and depth values were compared by one-way ANOVA with Sidak's multiple comparisons tests. TCRdb mirrors the immuneACCESS table, restricted to in-frame sequences. Some clones are absent from its copies; in checked studies, under half trace to an unresolved V gene, and the reason for the others is unknown. V and J calls plus clone size are reproduced from that table; the DNA served to infer D and trimming. This sample comprises about 120,000 clones, 85% to 95% of them detected only once. Approximately 3% of the sample is held by the ten biggest clonotypes.

Per the germline V gene, MDHEN is the CDR1 and SYDVKM is the CDR2. From cysteine to phenylalanine, the CDR3 is 16 amino acids long. The sequence is cut down to CDR3 DNA, 48 bases in frame from base 1. At the junction V is shortened by 5 bases and J by 2 bases; bases outside the gene matches: 9. The chain is made from TRBV28 and TRBJ2-7; 10 central bases correspond to TRBD1. The sample was peripheral blood, taken on day 0 of AZD1222 vaccination. This clonotype originated in an adult in good health. The CDR3 reads as follows: CASSPPLGQGAYEQYF. The DNA is as follows: TGTGCCAGCAGTCCACCCCTTGGACAGGGGGCCTACGAGCAGTACTTC.